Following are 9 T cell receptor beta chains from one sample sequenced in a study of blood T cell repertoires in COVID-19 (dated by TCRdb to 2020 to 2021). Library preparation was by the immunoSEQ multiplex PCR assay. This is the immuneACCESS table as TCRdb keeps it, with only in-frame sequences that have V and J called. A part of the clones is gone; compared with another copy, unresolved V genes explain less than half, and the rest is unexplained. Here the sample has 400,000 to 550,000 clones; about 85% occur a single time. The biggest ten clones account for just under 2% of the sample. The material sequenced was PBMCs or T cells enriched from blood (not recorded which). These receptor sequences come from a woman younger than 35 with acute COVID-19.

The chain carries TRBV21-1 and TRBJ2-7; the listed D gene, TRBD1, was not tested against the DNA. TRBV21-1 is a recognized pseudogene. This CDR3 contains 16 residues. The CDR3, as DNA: TGTGCCAGCAGCAAAGCGACAGCCTATTTCTCCTACGAGCAGTACTTC. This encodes CASSKATAYFSYEQYF.

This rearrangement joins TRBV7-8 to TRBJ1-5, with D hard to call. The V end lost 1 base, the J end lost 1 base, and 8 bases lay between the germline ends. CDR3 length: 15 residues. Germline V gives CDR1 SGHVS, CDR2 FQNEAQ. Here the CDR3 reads CASSLVRVSNQPQHF. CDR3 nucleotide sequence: TGTGCCAGCAGCTTAGTGAGGGTGAGCAATCAGCCCCAGCATTTT.

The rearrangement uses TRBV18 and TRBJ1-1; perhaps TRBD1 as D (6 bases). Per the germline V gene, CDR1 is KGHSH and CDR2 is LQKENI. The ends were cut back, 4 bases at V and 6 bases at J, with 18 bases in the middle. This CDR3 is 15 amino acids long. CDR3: CASSRQEMENSEAFF. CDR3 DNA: TGTGCCAGCTCACGACAGGAGATGGAAAATTCTGAAGCTTTCTTT. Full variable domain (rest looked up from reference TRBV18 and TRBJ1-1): NAGVMQNPRHLVRRRGQEARLRCSPMKGHSHVYWYRQLPEEGLKFMVYLQKENIIDESGMPKERFSAEFPKEGPSILRIQQVVRGDSAAYFCASSRQEMENSEAFFGQGTRLTVV.

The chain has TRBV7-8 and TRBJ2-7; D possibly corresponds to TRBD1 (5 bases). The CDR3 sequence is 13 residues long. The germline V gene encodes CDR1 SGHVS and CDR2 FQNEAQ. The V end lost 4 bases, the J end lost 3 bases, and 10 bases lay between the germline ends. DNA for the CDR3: TGTGCCAGCAGCTCCGACAGACACTACGAGCAGTACTTC. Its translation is CASSSDRHYEQYF.

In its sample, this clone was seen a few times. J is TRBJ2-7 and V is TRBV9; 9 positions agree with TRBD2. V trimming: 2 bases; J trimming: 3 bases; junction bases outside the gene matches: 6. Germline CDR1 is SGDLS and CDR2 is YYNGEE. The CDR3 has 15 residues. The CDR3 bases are TGTGCCAGCAGCGTGACTAGCGGTTACCTCTACGAGCAGTACTTC. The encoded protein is CASSVTSGYLYEQYF.

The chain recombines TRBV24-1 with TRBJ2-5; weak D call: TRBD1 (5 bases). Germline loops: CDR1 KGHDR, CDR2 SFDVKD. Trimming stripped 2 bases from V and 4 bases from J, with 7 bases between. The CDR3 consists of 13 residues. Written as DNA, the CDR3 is TGTGCCACCAGTGATTCAGGGATAGAGACCCAGTACTTC. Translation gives CATSDSGIETQYF.

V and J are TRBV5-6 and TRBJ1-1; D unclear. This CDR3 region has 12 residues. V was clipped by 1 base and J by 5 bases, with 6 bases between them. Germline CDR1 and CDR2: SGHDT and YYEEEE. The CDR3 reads CASSLRTTEAFF. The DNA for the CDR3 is TGTGCCAGCAGCTTGAGAACTACTGAAGCTTTCTTT.

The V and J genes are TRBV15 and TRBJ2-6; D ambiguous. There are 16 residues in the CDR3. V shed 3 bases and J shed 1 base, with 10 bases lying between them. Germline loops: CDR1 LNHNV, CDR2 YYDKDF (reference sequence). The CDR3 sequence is CATSSATLSGANVLTF. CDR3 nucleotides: TGTGCCACCAGCAGCGCGACACTTTCTGGGGCCAACGTCCTGACTTTC.

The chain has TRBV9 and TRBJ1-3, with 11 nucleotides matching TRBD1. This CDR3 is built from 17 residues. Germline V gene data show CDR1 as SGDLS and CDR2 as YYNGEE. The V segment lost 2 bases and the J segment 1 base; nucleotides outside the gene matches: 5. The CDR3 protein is CASSVAGTGGSGNTIYF. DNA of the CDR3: TGTGCCAGCAGCGTCGCCGGGACAGGGGGTTCTGGAAACACCATATATTTT. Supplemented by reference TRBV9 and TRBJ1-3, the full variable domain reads DSGVTQTPKHLITATGQRVTLRCSPRSGDLSVYWYQQSLDQGLQFLIQYYNGEERAKGNILERFSAQQFPDLHSELNLSSLELGDSALYFCASSVAGTGGSGNTIYFGEGSWLTVV.